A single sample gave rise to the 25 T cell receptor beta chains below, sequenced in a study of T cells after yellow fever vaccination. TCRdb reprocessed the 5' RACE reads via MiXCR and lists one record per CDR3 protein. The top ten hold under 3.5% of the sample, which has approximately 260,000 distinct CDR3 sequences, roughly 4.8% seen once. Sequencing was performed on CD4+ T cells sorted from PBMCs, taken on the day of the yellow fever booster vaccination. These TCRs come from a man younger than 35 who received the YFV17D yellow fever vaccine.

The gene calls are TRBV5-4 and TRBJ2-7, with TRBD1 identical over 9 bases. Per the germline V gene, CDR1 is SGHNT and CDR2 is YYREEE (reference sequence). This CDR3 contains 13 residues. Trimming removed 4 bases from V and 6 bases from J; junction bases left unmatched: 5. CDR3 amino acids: CASSRDREGEQYF. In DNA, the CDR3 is TGTGCCAGCAGCCGGGACAGGGAAGGCGAGCAGTACTTC.

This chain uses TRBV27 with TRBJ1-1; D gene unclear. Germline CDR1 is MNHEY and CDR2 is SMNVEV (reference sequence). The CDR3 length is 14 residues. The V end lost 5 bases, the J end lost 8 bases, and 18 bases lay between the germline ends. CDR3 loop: CASSPLVRPNEAFF. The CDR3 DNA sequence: TGTGCCAGCAGTCCACTAGTGAGGCCGAACGAAGCTTTCTTT.

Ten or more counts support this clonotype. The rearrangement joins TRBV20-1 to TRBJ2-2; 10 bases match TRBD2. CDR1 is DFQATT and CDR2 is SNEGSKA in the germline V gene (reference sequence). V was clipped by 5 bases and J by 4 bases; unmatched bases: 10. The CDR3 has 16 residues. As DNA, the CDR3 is TGCAGTGCTCCCCCTCCGGGACTAGCGAGCACCGGGGAGCTGTTTTTT. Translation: CSAPPPGLASTGELFF.

CDR3 sequence reads: CSVETGFDTIYF. The CDR3 DNA is TGCAGCGTTGAAACGGGGTTTGACACCATATATTTT. This chain connects TRBV29-1 to TRBJ1-3; no definite D call. The CDR3 has 12 amino acids. V gave up 2 bases and J gave up 8 bases, with 10 bases separating them. Germline V gene sequence: CDR1 SQVTM, CDR2 ANQGSEA.

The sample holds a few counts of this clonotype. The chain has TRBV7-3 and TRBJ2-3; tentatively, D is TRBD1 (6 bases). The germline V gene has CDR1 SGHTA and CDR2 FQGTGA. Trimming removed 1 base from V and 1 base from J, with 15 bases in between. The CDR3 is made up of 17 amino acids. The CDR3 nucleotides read TGTGCCAGCAGCTTAATCGCAGGGGAAGGTGGCACAGATACGCAGTATTTT. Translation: CASSLIAGEGGTDTQYF.

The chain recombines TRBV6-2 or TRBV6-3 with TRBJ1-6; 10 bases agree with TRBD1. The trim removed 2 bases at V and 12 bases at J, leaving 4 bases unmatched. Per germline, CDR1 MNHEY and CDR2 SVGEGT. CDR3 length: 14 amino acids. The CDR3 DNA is TGTGCCAGCAGTTACGGAGACAGGGGGCAACCCCTCCACTTT. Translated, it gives CASSYGDRGQPLHF.

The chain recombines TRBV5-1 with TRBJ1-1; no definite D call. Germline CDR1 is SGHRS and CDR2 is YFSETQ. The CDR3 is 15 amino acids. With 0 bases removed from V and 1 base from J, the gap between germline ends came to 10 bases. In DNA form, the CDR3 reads TGCGCCAGCAGCTTGGGCGACTTAAAGAACACTGAAGCTTTCTTT. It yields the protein CASSLGDLKNTEAFF.

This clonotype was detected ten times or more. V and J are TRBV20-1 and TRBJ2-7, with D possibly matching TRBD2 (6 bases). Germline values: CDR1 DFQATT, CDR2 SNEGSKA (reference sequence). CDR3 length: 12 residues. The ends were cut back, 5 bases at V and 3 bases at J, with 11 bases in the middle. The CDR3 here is CSARRDHYEQYV. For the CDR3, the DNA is TGCAGTGCTCGGCGGGATCACTACGAGCAGTACGTC.

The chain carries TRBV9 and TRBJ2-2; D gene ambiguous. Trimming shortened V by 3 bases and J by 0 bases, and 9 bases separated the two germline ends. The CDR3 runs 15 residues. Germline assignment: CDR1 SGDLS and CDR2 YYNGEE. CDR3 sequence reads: CASSGRVANTGELFF. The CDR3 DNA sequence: TGTGCCAGCAGCGGAAGAGTAGCGAACACCGGGGAGCTGTTTTTT.

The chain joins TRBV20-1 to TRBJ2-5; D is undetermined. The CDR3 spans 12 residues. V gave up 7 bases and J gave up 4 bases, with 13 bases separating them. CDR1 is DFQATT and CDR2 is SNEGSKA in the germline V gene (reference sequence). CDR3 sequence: CSERSLLETQYF. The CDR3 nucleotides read TGCAGTGAACGCAGTCTTTTAGAGACCCAGTACTTC.

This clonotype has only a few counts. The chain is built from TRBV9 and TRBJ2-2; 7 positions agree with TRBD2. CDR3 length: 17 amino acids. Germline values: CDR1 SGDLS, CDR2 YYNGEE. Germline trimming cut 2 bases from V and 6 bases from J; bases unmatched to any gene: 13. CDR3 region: CASSVGNSGLSSGELFF. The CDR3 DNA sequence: TGTGCCAGCAGCGTGGGTAATAGCGGGTTGAGTTCCGGGGAGCTGTTTTTT. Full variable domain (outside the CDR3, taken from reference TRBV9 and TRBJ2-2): DSGVTQTPKHLITATGQRVTLRCSPRSGDLSVYWYQQSLDQGLQFLIQYYNGEERAKGNILERFSAQQFPDLHSELNLSSLELGDSALYFCASSVGNSGLSSGELFFGEGSRLTVL.

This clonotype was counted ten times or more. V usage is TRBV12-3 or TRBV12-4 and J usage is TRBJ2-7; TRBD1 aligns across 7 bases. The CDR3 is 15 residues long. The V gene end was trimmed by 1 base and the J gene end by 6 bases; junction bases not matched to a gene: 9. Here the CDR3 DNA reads TGTGCCAGCAGTTTAGGTTTGGGACAGAGGACCGAGCAGTACGTC. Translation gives CASSLGLGQRTEQYV.

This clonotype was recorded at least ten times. The CDR3 here is CSAWTTNTGELFF. The CDR3 region has the DNA TGCAGTGCTTGGACCACGAACACCGGGGAGCTGTTTTTT. The genes are TRBV20-1 and TRBJ2-2; D remains unclear. The CDR3 spans 13 residues. Trimming removed 5 bases from V and 0 bases from J, with 7 bases in between. The germline V gene encodes CDR1 DFQATT and CDR2 SNEGSKA (reference sequence).

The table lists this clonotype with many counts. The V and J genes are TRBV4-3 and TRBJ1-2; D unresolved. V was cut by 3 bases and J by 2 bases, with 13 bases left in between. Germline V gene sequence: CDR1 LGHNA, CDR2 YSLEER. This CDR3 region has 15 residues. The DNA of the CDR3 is TGCGCCAGCAGCCAGGGTTCGGACGGGAACTATGGCTACACCTTC. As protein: CASSQGSDGNYGYTF.

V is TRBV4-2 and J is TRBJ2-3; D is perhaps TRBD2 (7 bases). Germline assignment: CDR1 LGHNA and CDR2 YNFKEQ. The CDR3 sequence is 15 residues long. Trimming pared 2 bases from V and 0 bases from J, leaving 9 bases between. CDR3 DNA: TGTGCCAGCAGCCAAAGGGGGGGCAGCACAGATACGCAGTATTTT. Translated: CASSQRGGSTDTQYF.

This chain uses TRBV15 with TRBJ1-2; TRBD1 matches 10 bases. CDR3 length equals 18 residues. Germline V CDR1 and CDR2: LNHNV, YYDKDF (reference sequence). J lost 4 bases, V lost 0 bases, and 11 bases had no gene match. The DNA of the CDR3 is TGTGCCACCAGCAGAGATGGGAGGGGGACAGGGGAAGGCTATGGCTACACCTTC. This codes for CATSRDGRGTGEGYGYTF.

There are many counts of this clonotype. CDR3 amino acids: CASSLRPQGTEAFF. CDR3 nucleotide sequence: TGTGCCAGCAGCTTACGGCCACAGGGCACTGAAGCTTTCTTT. The chain combines TRBV7-8 with TRBJ1-1, with D perhaps matching TRBD1 (6 bases). Trimming shortened V by 2 bases and J by 4 bases, and 11 bases separated the two germline ends. The CDR3 is 14 residues long. From germline, CDR1 is SGHVS and CDR2 FQNEAQ.

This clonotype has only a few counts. The CDR3 spells CASSSPYSGNEQFF. The CDR3 DNA reads as TGTGCCAGCAGCTCCCCGTACTCGGGAAATGAGCAGTTCTTC. The chain joins TRBV7-3 to TRBJ2-1, with a weak D call TRBD2 (5 bases). The CDR3 contains 14 residues. The V end was cut by 4 bases, the J end by 7 bases, with 14 bases between. CDR1 is SGHTA and CDR2 is FQGTGA in the germline V gene.

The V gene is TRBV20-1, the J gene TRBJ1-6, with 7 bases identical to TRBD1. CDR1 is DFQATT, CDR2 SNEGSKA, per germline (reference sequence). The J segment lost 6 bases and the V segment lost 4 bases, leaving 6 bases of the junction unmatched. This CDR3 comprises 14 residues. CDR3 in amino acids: CSATGTVINSPLHF. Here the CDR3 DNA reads TGCAGTGCTACCGGGACAGTGATTAATTCACCCCTCCACTTT.

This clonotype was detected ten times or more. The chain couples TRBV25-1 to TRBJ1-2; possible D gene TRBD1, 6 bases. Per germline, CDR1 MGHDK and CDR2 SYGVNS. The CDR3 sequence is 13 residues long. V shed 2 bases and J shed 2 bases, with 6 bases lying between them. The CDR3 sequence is CASSEQGNYGYTF. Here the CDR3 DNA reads TGTGCCAGCAGTGAACAGGGGAACTATGGCTACACCTTC.

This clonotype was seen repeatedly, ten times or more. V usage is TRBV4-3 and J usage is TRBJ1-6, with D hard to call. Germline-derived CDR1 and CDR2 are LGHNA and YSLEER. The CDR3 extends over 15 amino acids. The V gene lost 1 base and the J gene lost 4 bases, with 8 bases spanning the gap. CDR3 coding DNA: TGCGCCAGCAGCCAAGTTAAGGCTTATAATTCACCCCTCCACTTT. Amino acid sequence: CASSQVKAYNSPLHF.

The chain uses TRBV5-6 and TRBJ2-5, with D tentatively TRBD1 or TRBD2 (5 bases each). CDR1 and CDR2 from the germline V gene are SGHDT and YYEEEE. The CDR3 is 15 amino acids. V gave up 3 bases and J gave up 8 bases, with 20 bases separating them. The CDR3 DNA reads TGTGCCAGCAGCTCCATCACCGGGACGGTGGGAACCCAGTACTTC. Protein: CASSSITGTVGTQYF. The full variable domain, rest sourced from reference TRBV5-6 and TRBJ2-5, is DAGVTQSPTHLIKTRGQQVTLRCSPKSGHDTVSWYQQALGQGPQFIFQYYEEEERQRGNFPDRFSGHQFPNYSSELNVNALLLGDSALYLCASSSITGTVGTQYFGPGTRLLVL.

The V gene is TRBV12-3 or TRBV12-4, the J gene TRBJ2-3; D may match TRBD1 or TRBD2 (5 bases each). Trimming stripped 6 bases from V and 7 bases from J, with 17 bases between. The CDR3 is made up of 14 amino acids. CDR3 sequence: CASSRDGARHTQYF. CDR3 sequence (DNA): TGTGCCAGCAGCCGGGACGGGGCTAGGCATACGCAGTATTTT.

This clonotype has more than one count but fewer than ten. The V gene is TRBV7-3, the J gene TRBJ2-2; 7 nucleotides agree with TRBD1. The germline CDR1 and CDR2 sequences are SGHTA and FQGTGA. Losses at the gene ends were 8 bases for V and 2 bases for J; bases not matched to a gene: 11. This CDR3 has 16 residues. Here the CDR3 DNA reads TGTGCCAGCTCGGTCGACAGGGCTTCCAACACCGGGGAGCTGTTTTTT. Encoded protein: CASSVDRASNTGELFF.

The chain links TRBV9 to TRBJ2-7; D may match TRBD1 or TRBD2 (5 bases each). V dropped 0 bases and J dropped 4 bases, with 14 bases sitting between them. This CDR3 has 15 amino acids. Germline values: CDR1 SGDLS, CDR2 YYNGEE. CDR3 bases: TGTGCCAGCAGCGTAGTCGCCGGGACGCTATACGAGCAGTACTTC. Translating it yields CASSVVAGTLYEQYF. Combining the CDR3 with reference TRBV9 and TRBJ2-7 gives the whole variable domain DSGVTQTPKHLITATGQRVTLRCSPRSGDLSVYWYQQSLDQGLQFLIQYYNGEERAKGNILERFSAQQFPDLHSELNLSSLELGDSALYFCASSVVAGTLYEQYFGPGTRLTVT.